Listed below are T cell receptor beta chains from one sample, sequenced in a study of lymphopenia after photon versus proton radiotherapy. The protocol was immunoSEQ multiplex PCR, while the TCRdb copy is restricted to in-frame clones and leaves out a portion. The table records about 45,000 clones, approximately 85% of them present only once. Sequences were derived from peripheral blood, sampled from a patient treated with photon-based radiotherapy. These receptors all come from a man aged 35 to 55 with gastric cancer. Both conserved end residues are part of each CDR3. The order of the fields is J gene, clone size, D gene, V gene, CDR3 DNA, CDR3 protein. D genes are given only for firm matches. Clone size is given for some rows only: seen once, a few or many times, or a class if the clone is expanded.

>TRBJ1-6|NA|NA|TRBV5-4
TGTGCCAGCAGCCCCGCTCCGGGAGGTAATTCACCCCTCCACTTT
CASSPAPGGNSPLHF
>TRBJ1-2|NA|TRBD1|TRBV12-5
TGTGCTAGTGGTTCCCGACAGGGATACTATGGCTACACCTTC
CASGSRQGYYGYTF
>TRBJ2-4|NA|TRBD2|TRBV4-1
TGCGCCAGCAGCCAAGTTGGGACTAGCGGAATTCAGTACTTC
CASSQVGTSGIQYF
>TRBJ1-3|NA|NA|TRBV5-6
TGTGCCAGCAGCTTGGTTGGAAACACCATATATTTT
CASSLVGNTIYF
>TRBJ1-1|once|TRBD1|TRBV18
TGTGCCAGCTCACTTCCGGGACAGGGAACGACTTTCTTT
CASSLPGQGTTFF
>TRBJ2-3|NA|NA|TRBV7-9
TGTGCCAGCAGGATACAGGGCCTCACAGATACGCAGTATTTT
CASRIQGLTDTQYF
>TRBJ1-2|NA|TRBD1|TRBV19
TGTGCCAGTAGTAATACAGGGGGCTATGGCTACACCTTC
CASSNTGGYGYTF
>TRBJ1-1|NA|NA|TRBV6-6
TGTGCCAGCAGTTACTCGAATCCGGGGAGGACTGAAGCTTTCTTT
CASSYSNPGRTEAFF
>TRBJ2-3|NA|TRBD1|TRBV5-4
TGTGCCAGCAGCTTGGCGTTAGCAGGGGGCAGTGATACGCAGTATTTT
CASSLALAGGSDTQYF
>TRBJ2-3|NA|NA|TRBV5-4
TGTGCCAGCAGCACTCAGGGATCTGGCACAGATACGCAGTATTTT
CASSTQGSGTDTQYF
>TRBJ1-1|NA|TRBD1|TRBV5-5
TGTGCCAGCACCTTTGACAGGGCCAACACTGAAGCTTTCTTT
CASTFDRANTEAFF
>TRBJ1-2|NA|TRBD1|TRBV5-4
TGTGCCAGCAGCCTCCAGGACAGGGTGCACTATGGCTACACCTTC
CASSLQDRVHYGYTF
>TRBJ1-2|NA|NA|TRBV11-2
TGTGCCAGCAGCTTTACATCTAACTATGGCTACACCTTC
CASSFTSNYGYTF
>TRBJ1-6|NA|NA|TRBV7-3
TGTGCCAGCAGCTTTGTCTTTGTGACGGGACCTAATTCACCCCTCCACTTT
CASSFVFVTGPNSPLHF
>TRBJ2-7|NA|NA|TRBV6-5
TGTGCCAGCAGTTACTCGATTATGGGGGGCTGGGAGCAGTACTTC
CASSYSIMGGWEQYF
>TRBJ2-5|NA|NA|TRBV11-3
TGTGCCAGCAGTTCGGGACCCGCGTCGCCCCAGTACTTC
CASSSGPASPQYF
>TRBJ1-1|NA|NA|TRBV7-2
TGTGCCAGCAGCTGGGGGGCGGGCACTGAAGCTTTCTTT
CASSWGAGTEAFF
>TRBJ2-7|NA|TRBD1|TRBV5-5
TGTGCCAGCAGCCCTGGACAGGGGACCGGATTAGACGAGCAGTACTTC
CASSPGQGTGLDEQYF
>TRBJ2-3|NA|NA|TRBV7-3
TGTGCCAGCAGCTTAAATCCAGCCTCAGATACGCAGTATTTT
CASSLNPASDTQYF
>TRBJ1-2|NA|NA|TRBV18
TGTGCCAGCTCACCACCGAACAGTGACGGCTACACCTTC
CASSPPNSDGYTF
>TRBJ1-2|NA|NA|TRBV5-6
TGTGCCAGCAGTTGGGACACCCGACCTAACTATGGCTACACCTTC
CASSWDTRPNYGYTF
>TRBJ2-1|NA|NA|TRBV29-1
TGCAGCGTTGACGACGGCCTCCCGGGTGAGCAGTTCTTC
CSVDDGLPGEQFF